This TCR beta chain is from a study of T-cell reconstitution after alpha-beta-depleted transplantation in children. CDR3 length: 11 amino acids. V shed 6 bases and J shed 2 bases, with 5 bases lying between them. Unique molecular identifiers featured in how the TCRbeta library was prepared. TCRdb reprocessed the PCR reads via MiXCR and lists one record per CDR3 protein. This repertoire shows about 410,000 distinct CDR3 sequences, over 20% found once; its top ten account for around 4%. This clonotype was seen only a few times. A single base separates this from a much larger clone, so it may be a read error.

This receptor was obtained from a human donor who donated a stem cell graft to a child with acute myeloid leukemia. The sequences come from PBMCs from the stem cell graft donor, collected from the stem cell graft. This chain uses TRBV12-3 or TRBV12-4 with TRBJ2-7, with D hard to call. For the CDR3, the DNA is TGTGCCAGCAGACAAACCTACGAGCAGTACTTC. Its protein product is CASRQTYEQYF.